This T cell receptor (beta chain) was sequenced in a study of beta chain features in type 1 diabetes. Study-wide background: What patients shared with healthy donors was a similar profile of age, gender and cell yields.

Sequenced material consisted of expressed TCRB transcripts (all of the isolated RNA was reverse transcribed). Produced via immunoSEQ multiplex PCR; TCRdb's table is partial and in-frame only. The sample comprises almost 250,000 clones, less than 15% of which are singletons, and about 0.024% rests with the top ten. General study points: The naive, central memory and Treg TCRB repertoires showed an apparent similarity that was greater among patients than among healthy donors. Shorter TCRB CDR3s, moderately but significantly so, marked every one of the four CD4+ subsets in Type 1 diabetes patients. Insertions at VDJ junctions were less frequent in type 1 diabetes patients. These patients also deleted more nucleotides at the same junctions.

This clone has more than one count but fewer than ten. Its antigen is not known. This sequence was found in a woman in her thirties or forties in good health. Sequenced input: naive CD4+ T cells from blood.

In DNA form, the CDR3 reads TGTGCCAGCAGCTTAGGGTCTCGGACAGCTATAGCAAGGGAGACCCAGTACTTC. Its protein is CASSLGSRTAIARETQYF. The rearrangement links TRBV11-2 to TRBJ2-5; a possible D gene is TRBD1 (6 bases). V was pared by 1 base and J by 5 bases, with 23 bases between. CDR1 and CDR2 (germline): SGHAT, FQNNGV. The CDR3 is made up of 18 amino acids.